This T cell receptor beta chain was identified in a study of blood T cell repertoires in COVID-19. Overall study: The origin of the acute and convalescent COVID-19 samples was the United States, Italy and Spain. T cells, B-cell-depleted T cells, or PBMCs provided the cDNA or gDNA that served as material.

CDR3 length equals 14 residues. CDR1 is MNHEY, CDR2 SVGEGT, per germline. V was trimmed by 2 bases and J by 0 bases, leaving 7 bases between them. The authors' processing: For nucleated cells, counts were estimated from reference gene primer amplification. Libraries were prepared by immunoSEQ multiplex PCR; TCRdb keeps only in-frame clonotypes and omits some of them. D and trimming come from the DNA, and the V and J calls and clone size come from that table. The sample holds approximately 44,000 clones, around 94% seen once. Sequencing was performed on peripheral blood. This TCR derives from a man in his forties or fifties with COVID-19, enrolled during active disease. The chain uses TRBV6-2 or TRBV6-3 and TRBJ1-1; unclear D gene. The CDR3 DNA reads TGTGCCAGCAGTTACACACAGATGAACACTGAAGCTTTCTTT. Amino acid sequence: CASSYTQMNTEAFF.